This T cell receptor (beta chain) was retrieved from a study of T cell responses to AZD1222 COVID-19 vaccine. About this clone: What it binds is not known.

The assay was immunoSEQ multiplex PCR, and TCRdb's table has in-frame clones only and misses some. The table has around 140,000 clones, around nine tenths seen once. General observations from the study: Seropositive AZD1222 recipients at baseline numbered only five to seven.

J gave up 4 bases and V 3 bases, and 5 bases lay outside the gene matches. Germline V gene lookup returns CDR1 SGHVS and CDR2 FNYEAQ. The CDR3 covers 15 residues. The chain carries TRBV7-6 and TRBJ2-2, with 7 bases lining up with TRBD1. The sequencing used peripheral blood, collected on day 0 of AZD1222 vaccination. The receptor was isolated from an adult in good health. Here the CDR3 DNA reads TGTGCCAGCAGCTTCGACAGGGTGGGCACCGGGGAGCTGTTTTTT. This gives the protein CASSFDRVGTGELFF.